This entry lists 10 T cell receptor beta chains sequenced from one sample in a study of CD8 T cells in ankylosing spondylitis. TCRdb passed the 5' RACE reads through MiXCR, listing each CDR3 protein once. The sample holds about 330,000 distinct CDR3 sequences, 6.5% to 10% seen once. The study, taken as a whole, reports: For ankylosing spondylitis blood, a TCR beta motif of seven to nine highly homologous variants appeared characteristic.

For these receptors, no antigen is known. The sequencing sample was made of blood, either unsorted or a sorted T cell fraction (not recorded which). These receptor sequences come from a male donor with ankylosing spondylitis.

Note on this clonotype: It is unclear where the CDR3 begins or ends on the DNA, so no DNA is shown, and the CDR3 is as TCRdb lists it. The chain recombines TRBV6-6 with TRBJ2-2; the tabulated D call, TRBD1, remains unverified against the DNA. Termini included, the CDR3 measures 13 amino acids. The germline V gene encodes CDR1 MNHNY and CDR2 SVGAGI (reference sequence). The CDR3 sequence is CASSYRGSGSCFF.

This clonotype was detected ten times or more. The V and J genes are TRBV29-1 and TRBJ2-3; no clear D gene. V gave up 6 bases and J gave up 8 bases, with 15 bases separating them. The CDR3 length is 12 residues. The germline V gene has CDR1 SQVTM and CDR2 ANQGSEA. The CDR3 protein is CSVDQTVGTQYF. CDR3 nucleotides: TGCAGCGTCGACCAGACCGTCGGTACGCAGTATTTT.

The chain uses TRBV12-3 or TRBV12-4 and TRBJ2-1, with 12 bases matching TRBD2. This CDR3 is built from 19 residues. V trimming: 6 bases; J trimming: 9 bases; junction bases outside the gene matches: 21. CDR3 in DNA: TGTGCCAGCAGCCCAGGGCGGACTAGCGGGAATAGTGAGGAGCTTGAGCAGTTCTTC. It yields the protein CASSPGRTSGNSEELEQFF.

The sample holds a few counts of this clonotype. V and J are TRBV4-1 and TRBJ1-4; D is unresolved. The germline V gene has CDR1 MGHRA and CDR2 YSYEKL. CDR3 length: 16 residues. V dropped 3 bases and J dropped 8 bases, with 19 bases sitting between them. CDR3 DNA: TGCGCCAGCAGCCAGGGTGGGATTGGCATCGAGGAAAAACTGTTTTTT. Translating gives CASSQGGIGIEEKLFF.

In regard to this clonotype: A much larger clonotype is one base distant, so this may be a read error. V is TRBV3-1 and J is TRBJ1-3; 7 bases line up with TRBD1. This CDR3 has 16 amino acids. Per germline, CDR1 LGHDT and CDR2 YNNKEL (reference sequence). The CDR3 bases are TGTGCCATCAGCCAAGAAACAGGGGTCTCTGGAAACACCATATATTTT. This encodes CAISQETGVSGNTIYF.

CDR3 sequence reads: CASSQYRGANYGYTF. CDR3 nucleotide sequence: TGCGCCAGCAGCCAATACAGAGGAGCTAACTATGGCTACACCTTC. This rearrangement joins TRBV4-3 to TRBJ1-2; D uncertain. Germline V gene data show CDR1 as LGHNA and CDR2 as YSLEER. This CDR3 spans 15 amino acids. V was cut by 2 bases and J by 0 bases, with 10 bases left in between.

The table lists this clonotype with a few counts. This sequence joins TRBV20-1 and TRBJ1-4; unclear D gene. The germline V and J ends were trimmed by 4 bases and 5 bases, with 14 bases remaining between them. In germline, CDR1 is DFQATT, CDR2 SNEGSKA (reference sequence). This CDR3 is built from 14 residues. CDR3 nucleotides: TGCAGTGCTAAGCCTAGACTAAGGAATGAAAAACTGTTTTTT. Its translation: CSAKPRLRNEKLFF.

This clonotype came up many times. CDR3 bases: TGTGCCAGCAGCTTAAGCTCTAGCGGGAGAATGGAGTCTGGGGCCAACGTCCTGACTTTC. Protein product: CASSLSSSGRMESGANVLTF. V gene TRBV7-8 combines with J gene TRBJ2-6; 10 bases line up with TRBD2. V was pared by 2 bases and J by 1 base, with 11 bases of the junction left unmatched. The germline CDR1 and CDR2 sequences are SGHVS and FQNEAQ. This CDR3 has 20 amino acids.

This clonotype was seen repeatedly, ten times or more. This sequence joins TRBV5-1 and TRBJ2-2; the D gene is possibly TRBD2 (5 bases). V was shortened by 4 bases and J by 4 bases, with 14 bases between the two germline ends. The CDR3 extends over 15 amino acids. The germline V gene has CDR1 SGHRS and CDR2 YFSETQ. The CDR3 here is CASSPLGPSTGELFF. The CDR3 DNA is TGCGCCAGCAGCCCACTAGGCCCTAGCACCGGGGAGCTGTTTTTT. The whole variable domain, filled in from reference TRBV5-1 and TRBJ2-2, reads KAGVTQTPRYLIKTRGQQVTLSCSPISGHRSVSWYQQTPGQGLQFLFEYFSETQRNKGNFPGRFSGRQFSNSRSEMNVSTLELGDSALYLCASSPLGPSTGELFFGEGSRLTVL.

This clonotype has a handful of counts. The chain joins TRBV4-1 to TRBJ2-7, with TRBD2 identical over 7 bases. CDR1 MGHRA and CDR2 YSYEKL come from the germline V gene. The CDR3 consists of 16 residues. V shed 1 base, J shed 0 bases, and the junction held 6 bases outside the gene matches. For the CDR3, the DNA is TGCGCCAGCAGCCAAGCAACGGGAGGAAGCTCCTACGAGCAGTACTTC. This sequence encodes CASSQATGGSSYEQYF.